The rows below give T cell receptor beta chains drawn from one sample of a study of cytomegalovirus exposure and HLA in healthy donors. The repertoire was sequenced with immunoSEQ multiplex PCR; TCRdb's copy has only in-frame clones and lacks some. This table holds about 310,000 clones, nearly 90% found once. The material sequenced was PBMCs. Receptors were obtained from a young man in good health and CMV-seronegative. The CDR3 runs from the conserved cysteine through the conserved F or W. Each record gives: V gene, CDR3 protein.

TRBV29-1 CSVPSSGGQGEKLFF
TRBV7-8 CASSLALEGRQPYEQYF
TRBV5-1 CASIPVSGGPGELFF
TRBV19 CASSIQGQGLGYTF
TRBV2 CASNPSGRVTGELFF
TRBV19 CASSIGTGAYEQYF
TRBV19 CASSRTYYTEAFF
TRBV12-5 CASGSAAGTRAYEQYF
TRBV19 CASSSDGLNTEAFF
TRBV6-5 CASSYSNRAKTEAFF
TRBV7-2 CASSRTGTSSYEQYF
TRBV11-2 CASSLSEGLGQFF
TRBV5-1 CASSYDRARLTNEKLFF
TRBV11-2 CASSLGGVTGEFAYEQYF
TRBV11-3 CASSFSTGVKHNEQFF
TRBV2 CASSVTRNQETQYF
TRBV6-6 CASSYGTGGYEQYF
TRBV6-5 CASKNLPGGYYGYTF
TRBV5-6 CASSLAHDNTEAFF
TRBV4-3 CASSPGQVNTEAFF
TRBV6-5 CASSSYRGNQPQHF
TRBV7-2 CASSYLSAYEQYF
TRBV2 CASSEQGITEAFF
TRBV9 CASSVGGGMGEQYF
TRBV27 CASRNAGARTDTQYF
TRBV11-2 CASSLEGPGIQNIQYF
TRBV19 CASSSYLGGTEAFF
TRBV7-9 CASSYADYEQYF
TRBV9 CASSVVVWAIQRRNTEAFF
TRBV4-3 CASSQGLGSFGGTDTQYF
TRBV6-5 CASSYSRTGRGAQHF
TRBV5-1 CASSLARGGQETQYF
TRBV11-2 CASGNTGSIGTEAFF
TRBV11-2 CASSLGGSGDRAYEQYF
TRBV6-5 CASSTRQATEKLFF
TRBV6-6 CASTLSQGNQPQHF
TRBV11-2 CASSLGNSDSEAFF
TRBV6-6 CASSSTGGFGNTIYF
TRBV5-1 CASSFLGDIYNEQFF
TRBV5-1 CASSQGDRLYEQYF
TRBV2 CASSEGGQGAGYTF
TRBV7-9 CASSLIRVGEIEETQYF
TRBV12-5 CASGLVNLAQGALAGANVLTF